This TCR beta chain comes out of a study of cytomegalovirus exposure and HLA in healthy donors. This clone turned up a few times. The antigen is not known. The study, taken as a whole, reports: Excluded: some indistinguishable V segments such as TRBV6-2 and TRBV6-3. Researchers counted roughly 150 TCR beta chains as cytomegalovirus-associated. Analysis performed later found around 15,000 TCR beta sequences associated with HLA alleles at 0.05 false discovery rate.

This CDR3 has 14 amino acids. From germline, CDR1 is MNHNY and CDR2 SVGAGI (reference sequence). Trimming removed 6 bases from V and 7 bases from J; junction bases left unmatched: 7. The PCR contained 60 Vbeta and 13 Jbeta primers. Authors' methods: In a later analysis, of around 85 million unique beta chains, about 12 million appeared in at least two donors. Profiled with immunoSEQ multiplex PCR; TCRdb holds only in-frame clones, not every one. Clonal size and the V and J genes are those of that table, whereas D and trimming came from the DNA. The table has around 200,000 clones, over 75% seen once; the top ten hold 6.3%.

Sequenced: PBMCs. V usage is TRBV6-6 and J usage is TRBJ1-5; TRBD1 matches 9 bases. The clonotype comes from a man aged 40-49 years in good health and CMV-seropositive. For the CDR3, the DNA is TGTGCCAGCAGCCATGGGACAGGGTCACAGCCCCAGCATTTT. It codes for CASSHGTGSQPQHF.